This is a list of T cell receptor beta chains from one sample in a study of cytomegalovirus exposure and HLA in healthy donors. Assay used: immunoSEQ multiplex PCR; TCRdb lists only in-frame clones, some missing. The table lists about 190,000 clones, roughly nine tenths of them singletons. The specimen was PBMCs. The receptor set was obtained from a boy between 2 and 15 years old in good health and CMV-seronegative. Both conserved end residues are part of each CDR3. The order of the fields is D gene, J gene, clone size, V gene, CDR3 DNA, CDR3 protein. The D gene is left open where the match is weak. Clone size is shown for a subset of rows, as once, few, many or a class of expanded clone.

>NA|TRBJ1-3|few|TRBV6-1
TGTGCCAGCAGTGAATGGCAGTCAGGAAACACCATATATTTT
CASSEWQSGNTIYF
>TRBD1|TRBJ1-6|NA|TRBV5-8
TGTGCCAGCAGCTCCGGCGACAGGGGTTATTCACCCCTCCACTTT
CASSSGDRGYSPLHF
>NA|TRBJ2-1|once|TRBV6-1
TGTGCCAGCAGAAACCGGGACTCAAAGAATGAGCAGTTCTTC
CASRNRDSKNEQFF
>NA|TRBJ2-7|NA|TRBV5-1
TGCGCCAGCAGCTTGTCCACAGATTGGCCCTACGAGCAGTACTTC
CASSLSTDWPYEQYF
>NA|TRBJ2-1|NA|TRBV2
TGTGCCAGCAGTGGGCCTTACAATGAGCAGTTCTTC
CASSGPYNEQFF
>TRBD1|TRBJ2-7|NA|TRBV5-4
TGTGCCAGCAGCTACGACAGGGCCGAGCAGTACTTC
CASSYDRAEQYF
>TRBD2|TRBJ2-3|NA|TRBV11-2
TGTGCCAGTAGTCTTAAAAGCGGGAATTACGGAGATACGCAGTATTTT
CASSLKSGNYGDTQYF
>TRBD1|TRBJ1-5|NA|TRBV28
TGTGCCAGCAGTTTAGGACAGGGGATTCAGCCCCAGCATTTT
CASSLGQGIQPQHF
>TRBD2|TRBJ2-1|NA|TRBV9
TGTGCCAGCAGCCGTATTCCTAGCGGGGGTAATGAGCAGTTCTTC
CASSRIPSGGNEQFF
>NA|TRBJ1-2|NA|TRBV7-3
TGTGCCAGCAGCTTAAGGGGGGGTAGGGGACACCCTTATGGCTACACCTTC
CASSLRGGRGHPYGYTF
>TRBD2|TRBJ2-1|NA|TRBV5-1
TGCGCCAGCAGCCCAACGTCGGCGGGAGGCAATGAGCAGTTCTTC
CASSPTSAGGNEQFF
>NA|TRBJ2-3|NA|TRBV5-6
TGTGCCAGCAGCTTGATCGGGAGGACAGCAGATACGCAGTATTTT
CASSLIGRTADTQYF
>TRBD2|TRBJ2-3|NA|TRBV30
TGTGCCTGGAGTATTCCGGGACTAGGATTGAGAACAGATACGCAGTATTTT
CAWSIPGLGLRTDTQYF
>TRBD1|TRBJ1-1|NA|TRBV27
TGTGCCAGCAGTTTATGGGACAGGGGGCGTACTGCTGAAGCTTTCTTT
CASSLWDRGRTAEAFF
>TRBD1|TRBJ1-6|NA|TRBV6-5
TGTGCCAGCAGGGAAAACAGGGGAAGGAGTTCACCCCTCCACTTT
CASRENRGRSSPLHF
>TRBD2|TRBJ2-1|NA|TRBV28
TGTGCCAGCAGTTTAATTGCGGGGGGGCTCTCCTACAATGAGCAGTTCTTC
CASSLIAGGLSYNEQFF
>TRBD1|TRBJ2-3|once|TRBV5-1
TGCGCCAGCAGTCGGACAGGGTACGATACAGATACGCAGTATTTT
CASSRTGYDTDTQYF
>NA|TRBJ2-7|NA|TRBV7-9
TGTTCCAGCAGCTCCATTAGAGGATCTAGCCGGAATTACGAGCAGTACTTC
CSSSSIRGSSRNYEQYF
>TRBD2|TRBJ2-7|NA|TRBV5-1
TGCGCCAGCTCACCGGGACTAGCGGGAGGTAGCTCCTACGAGCAGTACTTC
CASSPGLAGGSSYEQYF
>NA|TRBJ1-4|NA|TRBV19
TGTGCCAGTACCACAGGGACAACAAGGAGAAAACTGTTTTTT
CASTTGTTRRKLFF
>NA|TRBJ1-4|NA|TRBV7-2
TGTGCCAGCAGCTTCAGGGGATATGGTGAAAAACTGTTTTTT
CASSFRGYGEKLFF
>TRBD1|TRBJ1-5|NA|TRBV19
TGTGCCAGTCAAGGCAGGGGGCGAGAGAATCAGCCCCAGCATTTT
CASQGRGRENQPQHF
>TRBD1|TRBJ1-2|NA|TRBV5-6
TGTGCCAGCAGCGGGGGACAGGAAGTCTATGGCTACACCTTC
CASSGGQEVYGYTF
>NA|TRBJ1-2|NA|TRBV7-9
TGTGCCAGCAGCTTAGCGCACGCAGCGGCCTATGGCTACACCTTC
CASSLAHAAAYGYTF
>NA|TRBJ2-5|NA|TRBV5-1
TGCGCCAGCAGCTTGAGCGGAGTAGAGACCCAGTACTTC
CASSLSGVETQYF
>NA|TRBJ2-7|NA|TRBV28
TGTGCCAGCACCCAGGGGATCTACGAGCAGTACTTC
CASTQGIYEQYF
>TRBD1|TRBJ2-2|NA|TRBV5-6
TGTGCCAGCAGCTTCGGACAGGGGGCGGCCGGGGAGCTGTTTTTT
CASSFGQGAAGELFF
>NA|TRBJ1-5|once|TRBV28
TGTGCCAGCAGTTTGGGCCGCAATCAGCCCCAGCATTTT
CASSLGRNQPQHF
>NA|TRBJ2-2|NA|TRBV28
TGTGCCAGCAGTTTAGGCCCCGGGGAGCTGTTTTTT
CASSLGPGELFF
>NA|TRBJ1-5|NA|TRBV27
TGTGCCAGCAGTTTATACGGACATTCAATCAATCAGCCCCAGCATTTT
CASSLYGHSINQPQHF
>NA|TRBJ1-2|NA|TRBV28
TGTGCCAGCAGTTTATCGGGATCAGTAGGGGGACCACTGCAGAATGGCTACACCTTC
CASSLSGSVGGPLQNGYTF
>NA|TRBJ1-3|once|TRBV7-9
TGTGCCAGCAGCCCCCAGGCCTTCTCTGGAAACACCATATATTTT
CASSPQAFSGNTIYF
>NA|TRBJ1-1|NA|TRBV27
TGTGCCAGCAGTCGACTCGGCGTTTCTGAAGCTTTCTTT
CASSRLGVSEAFF
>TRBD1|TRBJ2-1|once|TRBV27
TGTGCCAGCAGTTTACAGGGGGCGGGACGCCCGTGGTTCTTC
CASSLQGAGRPWFF
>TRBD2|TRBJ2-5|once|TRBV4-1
TGCGCCAGCAGCCAAGCGCAAACTAGCGGGAGGGCCATAGTCCCGTTAGAGACCCAGTACTTC
CASSQAQTSGRAIVPLETQYF
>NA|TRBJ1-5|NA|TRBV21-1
TGTGCCAGCAGCAAAGCGAGACAGGTAAAAACTGCCTCCTCTAGCAATCAGCCCCAGCATTTT
CASSKARQVKTASSSNQPQHF
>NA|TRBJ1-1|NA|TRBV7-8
TGTGCCAGCAGCTTACAAAACATACAGGGTGAAGCTTTCTTT
CASSLQNIQGEAFF
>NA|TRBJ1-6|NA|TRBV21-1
TGTGCCAGCACCCCCGCGGGTTCACCCCTCCACTTT
CASTPAGSPLHF
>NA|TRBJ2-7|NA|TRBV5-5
TGTGCCAGCAGCTTGGTGGCAGGTCGATACGAGCAGTACTTC
CASSLVAGRYEQYF
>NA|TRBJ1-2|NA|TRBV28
TGTGCCAGCAGTGCCCCACAGGGCAACTCTTATGGCTACACCTTC
CASSAPQGNSYGYTF
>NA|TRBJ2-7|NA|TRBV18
TGTGCCAGCTCACCAATCGACAGGTACGAGCAGTACTTC
CASSPIDRYEQYF
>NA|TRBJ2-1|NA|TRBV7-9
TGTGCCAGCAGCCCCCCCTCGGTAGCGGCCTTTCTCTTC
CASSPPSVAAFLF
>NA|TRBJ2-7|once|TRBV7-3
TGTGCCAGCAGCTTTGACAGGAATCACGAGCAGTACTTC
CASSFDRNHEQYF
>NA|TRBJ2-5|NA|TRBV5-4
TGTGCCAGCAGCTCCCGGGACACCCACAGAGGGACCCAGTACTTC
CASSSRDTHRGTQYF
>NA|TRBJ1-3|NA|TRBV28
TGTGCCAGCAGAAATCAGGGCTTCTCTGGAAACACCATATATTTT
CASRNQGFSGNTIYF
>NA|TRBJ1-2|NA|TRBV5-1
TGCGCCAGCAGCTTGGGACAGGCAGATTTTGTAGGCTATGGCTACACCTTC
CASSLGQADFVGYGYTF
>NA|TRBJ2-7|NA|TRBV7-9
TGTGCCAGCAGCTTAAACGCGCGGCAGTACTTC
CASSLNARQYF
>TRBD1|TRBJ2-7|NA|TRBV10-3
TGTGCCATCAGTGGTCAGGACAGGGCGACCCCCTACGAGCAGTACTTC
CAISGQDRATPYEQYF
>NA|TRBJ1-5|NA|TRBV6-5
TGTGCCAGCAGACCTAAATTAAGTCAGCCCCAGCATTTT
CASRPKLSQPQHF
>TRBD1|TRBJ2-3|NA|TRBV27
TGTGCCAGCAGTAGTTTAAGACAGGGCCTAGATACGCAGTATTTT
CASSSLRQGLDTQYF
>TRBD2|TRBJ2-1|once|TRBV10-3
TGTGCCATCAGTGGAAGCGGGAGTCTTTACAATGAGCAGTTCTTC
CAISGSGSLYNEQFF
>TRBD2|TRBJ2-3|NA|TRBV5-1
TGCGCCAGCAGCGGGGGGGACTGGCAACCCACAGATACGCAGTATTTT
CASSGGDWQPTDTQYF
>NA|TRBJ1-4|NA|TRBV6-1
TGTGCCAGCAGTGAAGTCAGGGGCAATGAAAAACTGTTTTTT
CASSEVRGNEKLFF
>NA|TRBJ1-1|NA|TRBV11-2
TGTGCCAGCAGCTTAGGATTGCGGACAGTAGGTGCTGAAGCTTTCTTT
CASSLGLRTVGAEAFF